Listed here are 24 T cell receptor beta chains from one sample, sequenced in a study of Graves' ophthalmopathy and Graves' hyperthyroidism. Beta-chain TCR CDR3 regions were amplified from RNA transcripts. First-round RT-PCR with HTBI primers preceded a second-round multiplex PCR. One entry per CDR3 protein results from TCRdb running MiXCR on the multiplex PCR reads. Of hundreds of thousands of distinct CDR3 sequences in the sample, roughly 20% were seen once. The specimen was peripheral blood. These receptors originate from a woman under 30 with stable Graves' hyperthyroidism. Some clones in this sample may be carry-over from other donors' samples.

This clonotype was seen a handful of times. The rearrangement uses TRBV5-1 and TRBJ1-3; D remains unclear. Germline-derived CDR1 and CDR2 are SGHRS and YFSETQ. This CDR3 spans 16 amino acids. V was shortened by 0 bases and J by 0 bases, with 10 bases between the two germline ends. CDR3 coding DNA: TGCGCCAGCAGCTTGGTAGTCGGCTACTCTGGAAACACCATATATTTT. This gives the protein CASSLVVGYSGNTIYF.

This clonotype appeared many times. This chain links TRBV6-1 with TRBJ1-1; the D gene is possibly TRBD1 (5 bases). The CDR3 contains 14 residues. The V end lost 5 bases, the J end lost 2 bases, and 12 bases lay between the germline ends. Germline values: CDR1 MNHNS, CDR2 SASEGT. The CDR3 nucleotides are TGTGCCAGCAGTCTGGGACTTCTAAACACTGAAGCTTTCTTT. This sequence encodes CASSLGLLNTEAFF.

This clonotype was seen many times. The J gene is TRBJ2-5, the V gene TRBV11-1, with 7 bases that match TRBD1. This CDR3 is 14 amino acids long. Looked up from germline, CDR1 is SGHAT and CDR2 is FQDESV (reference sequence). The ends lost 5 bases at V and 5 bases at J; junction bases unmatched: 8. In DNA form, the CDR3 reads TGTGCCAGCAGCCCGGCGACAGGGTGGGAGACCCAGTACTTC. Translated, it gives CASSPATGWETQYF.

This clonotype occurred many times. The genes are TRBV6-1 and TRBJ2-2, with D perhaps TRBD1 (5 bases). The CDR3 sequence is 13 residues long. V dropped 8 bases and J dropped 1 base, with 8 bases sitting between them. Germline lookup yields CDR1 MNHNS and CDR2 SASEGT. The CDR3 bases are TGTGCCAGCTTGGACATGAACACCGGGGAGCTGTTTTTT. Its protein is CASLDMNTGELFF.

The CDR3 is CSEVGGHYGYTF. The DNA of the CDR3 is TGCAGCGAGGTGGGGGGGCACTATGGCTACACCTTC. The chain employs TRBV29-1 and TRBJ1-2, with a possible D match to TRBD1 (6 bases). CDR1 is SQVTM and CDR2 is ANQGSEA in the germline V gene. The ends were cut back, 7 bases at V and 3 bases at J, with 12 bases in the middle. The CDR3 has 12 amino acids.

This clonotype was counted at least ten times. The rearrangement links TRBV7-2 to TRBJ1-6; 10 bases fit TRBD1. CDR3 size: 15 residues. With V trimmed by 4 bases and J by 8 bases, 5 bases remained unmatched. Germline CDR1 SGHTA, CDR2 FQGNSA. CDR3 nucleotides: TGTGCCAGCAGCTACCGGACAGGGGGATATTCACCCCTCCACTTT. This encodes CASSYRTGGYSPLHF.

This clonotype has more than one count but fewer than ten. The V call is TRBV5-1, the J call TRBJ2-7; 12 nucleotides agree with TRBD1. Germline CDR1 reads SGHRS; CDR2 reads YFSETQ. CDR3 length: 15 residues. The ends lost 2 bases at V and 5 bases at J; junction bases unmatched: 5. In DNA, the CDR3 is TGCGCCAGCAGCTTCCGGGACAGGGGGCTCAACGAGCAGTACTTC. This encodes CASSFRDRGLNEQYF.

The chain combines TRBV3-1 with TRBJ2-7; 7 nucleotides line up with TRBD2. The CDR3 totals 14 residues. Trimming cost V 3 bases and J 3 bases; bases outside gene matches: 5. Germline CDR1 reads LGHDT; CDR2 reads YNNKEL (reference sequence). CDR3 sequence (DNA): TGTGCCAGCAGCCATGGCGGGAGCCTCTACGAGCAGTACTTC. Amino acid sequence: CASSHGGSLYEQYF.

The CDR3 coding sequence is TGTGCCAGCAGTTACAGACTCAATCAGCCCCAGCATTTT. Protein: CASSYRLNQPQHF. The chain is built from TRBV12-3 or TRBV12-4 and TRBJ1-5, with no clear D. This CDR3 has 13 amino acids. Trimming pared 4 bases from V and 3 bases from J, leaving 7 bases between.

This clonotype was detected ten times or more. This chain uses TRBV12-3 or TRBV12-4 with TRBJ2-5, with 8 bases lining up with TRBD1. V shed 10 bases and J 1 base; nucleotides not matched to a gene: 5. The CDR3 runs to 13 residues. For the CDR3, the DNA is TGTGCCACCAAGACAGGGGTCCAAGAGACCCAGTACTTC. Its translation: CATKTGVQETQYF.

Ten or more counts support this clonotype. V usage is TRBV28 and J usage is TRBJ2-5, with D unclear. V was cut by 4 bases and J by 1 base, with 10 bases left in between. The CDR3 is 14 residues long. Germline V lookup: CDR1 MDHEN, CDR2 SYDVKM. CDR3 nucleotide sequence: TGTGCCAGCAGTTCCCCTAGGACCCAAGAGACCCAGTACTTC. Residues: CASSSPRTQETQYF.

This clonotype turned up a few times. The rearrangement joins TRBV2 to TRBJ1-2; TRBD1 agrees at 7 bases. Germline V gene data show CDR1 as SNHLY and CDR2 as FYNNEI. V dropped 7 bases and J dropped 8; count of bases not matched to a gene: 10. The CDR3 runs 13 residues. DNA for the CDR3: TGTGCCAGCAACAGGAGAGACAGGGACGGCTACACCTTC. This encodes CASNRRDRDGYTF.

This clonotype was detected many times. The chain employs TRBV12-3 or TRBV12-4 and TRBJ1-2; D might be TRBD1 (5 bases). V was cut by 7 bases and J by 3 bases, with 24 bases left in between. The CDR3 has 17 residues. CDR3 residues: CASTTPRWGGGDYGYTF. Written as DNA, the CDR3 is TGTGCCAGCACTACCCCTCGGTGGGGCGGAGGTGACTATGGCTACACCTTC.

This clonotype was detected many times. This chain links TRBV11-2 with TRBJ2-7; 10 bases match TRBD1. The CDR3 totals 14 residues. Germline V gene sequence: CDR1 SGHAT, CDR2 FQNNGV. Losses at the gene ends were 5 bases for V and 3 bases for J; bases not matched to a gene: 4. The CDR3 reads CASSAGTGDYEQYF. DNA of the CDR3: TGTGCCAGCAGCGCCGGGACAGGGGACTACGAGCAGTACTTC. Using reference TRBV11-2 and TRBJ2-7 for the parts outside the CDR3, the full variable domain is EAGVAQSPRYKIIEKRQSVAFWCNPISGHATLYWYQQILGQGPKLLIQFQNNGVVDDSQLPKDRFSAERLKGVDSTLKIQPAKLEDSAVYLCASSAGTGDYEQYFGPGTRLTVT.

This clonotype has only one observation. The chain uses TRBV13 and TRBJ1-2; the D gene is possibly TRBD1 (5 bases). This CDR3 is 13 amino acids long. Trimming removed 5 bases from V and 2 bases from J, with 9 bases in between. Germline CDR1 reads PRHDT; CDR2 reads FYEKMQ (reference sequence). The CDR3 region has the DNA TGTGCCAGCAGCGTATGGGGGAACTATGGCTACACCTTC. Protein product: CASSVWGNYGYTF.

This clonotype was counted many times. CDR3 nucleotide sequence: TGTGCCACCAGCAGAGATTTCGCCCAAGAGACCCAGTACTTC. As protein: CATSRDFAQETQYF. V gene TRBV15 combines with J gene TRBJ2-5; D unresolved. The CDR3 is 14 amino acids. The V end was cut by 0 bases, the J end by 1 base, with 6 bases between. Germline V lookup: CDR1 LNHNV, CDR2 YYDKDF (reference sequence).

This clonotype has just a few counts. CDR3 in amino acids: CASRDLQGGMSEQYF. For the CDR3, the DNA is TGCGCCAGCAGAGACCTACAGGGGGGGATGAGCGAGCAGTACTTC. The chain couples TRBV5-1 to TRBJ2-7, with D possibly TRBD1 on 8 matching bases. The germline gives CDR1 SGHRS, CDR2 YFSETQ. V lost 5 bases and J 6 bases, leaving 21 bases between the germline ends. The CDR3 sequence is 15 residues long.

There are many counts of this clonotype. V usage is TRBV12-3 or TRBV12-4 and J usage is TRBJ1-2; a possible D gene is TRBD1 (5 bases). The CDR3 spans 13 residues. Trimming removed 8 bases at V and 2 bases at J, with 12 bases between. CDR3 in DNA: TGTGCCAGCTTCCCCGGGGGGAACTATGGCTACACCTTC. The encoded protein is CASFPGGNYGYTF.

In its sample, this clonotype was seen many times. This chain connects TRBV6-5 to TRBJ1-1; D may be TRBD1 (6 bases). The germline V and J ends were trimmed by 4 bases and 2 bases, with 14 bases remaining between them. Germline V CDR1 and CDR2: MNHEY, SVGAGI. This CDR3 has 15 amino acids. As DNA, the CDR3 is TGTGCCAGCAGTTGGGGAGACAGGACCAACACTGAAGCTTTCTTT. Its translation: CASSWGDRTNTEAFF.

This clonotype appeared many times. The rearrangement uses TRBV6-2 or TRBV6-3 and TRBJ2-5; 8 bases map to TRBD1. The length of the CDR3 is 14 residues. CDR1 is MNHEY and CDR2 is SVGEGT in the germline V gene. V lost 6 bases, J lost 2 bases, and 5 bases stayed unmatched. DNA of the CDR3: TGTGCCAGCAGCAGGGACAGGACTCAAGAGACCCAGTACTTC. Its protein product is CASSRDRTQETQYF.

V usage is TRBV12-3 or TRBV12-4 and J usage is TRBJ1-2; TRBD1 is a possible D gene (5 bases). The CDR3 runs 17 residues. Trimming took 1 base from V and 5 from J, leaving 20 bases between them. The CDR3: CASSLVWGRVGLYGYTF. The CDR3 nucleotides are TGTGCCAGCAGTTTAGTTTGGGGGAGGGTCGGTTTATATGGCTACACCTTC.

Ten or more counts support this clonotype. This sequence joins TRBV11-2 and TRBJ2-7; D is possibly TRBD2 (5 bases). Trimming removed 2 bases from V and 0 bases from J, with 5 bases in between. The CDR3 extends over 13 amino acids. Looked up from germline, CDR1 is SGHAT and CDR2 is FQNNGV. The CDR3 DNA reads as TGTGCCAGCAGCTTAACTAGCTCCTACGAGCAGTACTTC. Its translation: CASSLTSSYEQYF.

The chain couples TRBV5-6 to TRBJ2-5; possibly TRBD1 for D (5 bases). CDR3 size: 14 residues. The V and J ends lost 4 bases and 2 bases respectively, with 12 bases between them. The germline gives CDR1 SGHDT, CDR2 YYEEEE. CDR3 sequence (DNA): TGTGCCAGCAGCACAGGATCGGGTCAAGAGACCCAGTACTTC. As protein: CASSTGSGQETQYF.

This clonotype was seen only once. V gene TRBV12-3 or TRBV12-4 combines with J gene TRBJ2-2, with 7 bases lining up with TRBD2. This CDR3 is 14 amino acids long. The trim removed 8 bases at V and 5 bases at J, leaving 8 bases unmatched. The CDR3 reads CASESRRGTGELFF. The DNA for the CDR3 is TGTGCCAGCGAATCACGGCGGGGGACCGGGGAGCTGTTTTTT.